This T cell receptor beta chain was retrieved from a study of beta chain features in type 1 diabetes. Expressed TCRB transcripts were sequenced, since all the RNA that had been isolated was reverse transcribed. The table came from immunoSEQ multiplex PCR; TCRdb's copy has only in-frame clones and leaves some out. The sample consists of 200,000 to 250,000 clones, about 70% of them appearing once. The junction had 5 bases not matched to a gene; V was cut back by 5 bases and J by 2 bases. In germline, CDR1 is MDHEN, CDR2 SYDVKM. This CDR3 spans 15 amino acids. The V and J genes are TRBV28 and TRBJ2-1; 8 bases align to TRBD2. Sequencing was carried out using naive CD4+ T cells from blood. The TCR comes from a man under 40 in good health. In DNA form, the CDR3 reads TGTGCCAGCAGTCCTGGACTAGCCACCTACAATGAGCAGTTCTTC. Amino acid sequence: CASSPGLATYNEQFF.